This passage covers 17 T cell receptor beta chains from one sample sequenced in a study of blood T cell repertoires in COVID-19. Produced via immunoSEQ multiplex PCR; TCRdb's table is partial and in-frame only. The sample lists 250,000 to 350,000 clones, roughly 90% seen once, with around 2.9% in the top ten. The specimen was peripheral blood. The receptors come from a woman younger than 45 with active or convalescent COVID-19.

The rearrangement links TRBV5-4 to TRBJ1-2; TRBD1 aligns across 7 bases. V gave up 2 bases and J gave up 4 bases; unmatched junction bases: 8. The CDR3 loop spans 15 amino acids. Germline assignment: CDR1 SGHNT and CDR2 YYREEE (reference sequence). This CDR3 is CASSFPGGMGYGYTF. The CDR3 bases are TGTGCCAGCAGCTTCCCAGGGGGTATGGGCTATGGCTACACCTTC.

The V and J genes are TRBV29-1 and TRBJ2-1; TRBD2 matches at 8 bases. CDR1 and CDR2 (germline): SQVTM, ANQGSEA. The length of the CDR3 is 15 residues. Trimming at V came to 4 bases and at J to 7 bases, leaving 12 bases not matched to a gene. Written as DNA, the CDR3 is TGCAGCGTTGTTAGGGGACTAGTAGCGGGAAATGAGCAGTTCTTC. Translating it yields CSVVRGLVAGNEQFF.

V is TRBV7-2 and J is TRBJ1-6, with TRBD1 matching 11 bases. Germline values: CDR1 SGHTA, CDR2 FQGNSA. The V gene end was trimmed by 2 bases and the J gene end by 9 bases; junction bases not matched to a gene: 6. The CDR3 sequence is 16 residues long. CDR3 amino acids: CASSLRSGTGGSPLHF. The CDR3 nucleotides read TGTGCCAGCAGCTTACGATCCGGGACAGGGGGTTCACCCCTCCACTTT.

As DNA, the CDR3 is TGTGCCAGCAGCGTAAAACAGGGGGAGGACGGGGAGCTGTTTTTT. This encodes CASSVKQGEDGELFF. The chain combines TRBV9 with TRBJ2-2; 8 bases map to TRBD1. CDR3 length: 15 residues. Germline CDR1 and CDR2: SGDLS and YYNGEE. The V segment lost 1 base and the J segment 7 bases; nucleotides outside the gene matches: 6.

This chain joins TRBV7-2 and TRBJ2-6, with no clear D. The CDR3 is 13 amino acids. Trimming removed 3 bases from V and 4 bases from J, with 4 bases in between. CDR1 is SGHTA, CDR2 FQGNSA, per germline. The CDR3 DNA reads as TGTGCCAGCAGCTTGGCAGGGGCCAACGTCCTGACTTTC. This translates into CASSLAGANVLTF. Full variable domain (remainder filled in from reference TRBV7-2 and TRBJ2-6): GAGVSQSPSNKVTEKGKDVELRCDPISGHTALYWYRQSLGQGLEFLIYFQGNSAPDKSGLPSDRFSAERTGGSVSTLTIQRTQQEDSAVYLCASSLAGANVLTFGAGSRLTVL.

This clone was counted a single time. This chain connects TRBV7-2 to TRBJ2-3; 8 bases are a match to TRBD2. Germline lookup yields CDR1 SGHTA and CDR2 FQGNSA. The V and J ends lost 1 base and 0 bases, in that order; junction bases with no gene match: 3. This CDR3 is 16 amino acids long. The CDR3 nucleotides are TGTGCCAGCAGCTTAGAGGGGACTAGGAGCACAGATACGCAGTATTTT. The encoded protein is CASSLEGTRSTDTQYF.

The gene calls are TRBV6-2 or TRBV6-3 and TRBJ2-7, with TRBD1 matching over 9 bases. The J segment lost 0 bases and the V segment lost 6 bases, leaving 6 bases of the junction unmatched. The CDR3 has 15 amino acids. CDR1 and CDR2 from the germline V gene are MNHEY and SVGEGT. CDR3 in DNA: TGTGCCAGCAGCTTCGGACAGGGGCCCTCCTACGAGCAGTACTTC. As protein: CASSFGQGPSYEQYF.

V and J are TRBV19 and TRBJ1-5; possible D gene TRBD1, 6 bases. CDR1 and CDR2 from the germline V gene are LNHDA and SQIVND (reference sequence). V was clipped by 10 bases and J by 7 bases, with 20 bases between them. This CDR3 is 14 amino acids long. The CDR3: CATAGTPNNQPQHF. The DNA for the CDR3 is TGTGCCACCGCCGGGACACCTAATAACCAGCCCCAGCATTTT. Together with reference TRBV19 and TRBJ1-5, the CDR3 gives the full variable domain: DGGITQSPKYLFRKEGQNVTLSCEQNLNHDAMYWYRQDPGQGLRLIYYSQIVNDFQKGDIAEGYSVSREKKESFPLTVTSAQKNPTAFYLCATAGTPNNQPQHFGDGTRLSIL.

V is TRBV27 and J is TRBJ2-5; 12 bases agree with TRBD2. V shed 4 bases and J 3 bases; nucleotides not matched to a gene: 3. The germline gives CDR1 MNHEY, CDR2 SMNVEV (reference sequence). CDR3 length: 15 residues. The CDR3 DNA is TGTGCCAGCAGTTATCTAGCGGGGGGGAAAGAGACCCAGTACTTC. It specifies CASSYLAGGKETQYF.

On this clone: Distinct nucleotide sequences in the sample also encode this CDR3. This chain uses TRBV6-1 with TRBJ1-3; D remains unclear. This CDR3 is built from 14 residues. The ends were cut back, 1 base at V and 1 base at J, with 5 bases in the middle. Germline loops: CDR1 MNHNS, CDR2 SASEGT. Written as DNA, the CDR3 is TGTGCCAGCAGTGAAGGGGCGTCTGGAAACACCATATATTTT. It specifies CASSEGASGNTIYF.

This chain joins TRBV29-1 and TRBJ2-2; D may be TRBD2 (6 bases). CDR1 and CDR2 (germline): SQVTM, ANQGSEA. V lost 6 bases to trimming and J lost 0 bases, with 14 bases between them. CDR3 size: 15 residues. The CDR3 loop is CSVGPGLSNTGELFF. Written as DNA, the CDR3 is TGCAGCGTGGGTCCGGGACTGTCGAACACCGGGGAGCTGTTTTTT.

This chain joins TRBV28 and TRBJ1-6, with a tentative D call TRBD1 (5 bases). The V gene lost 6 bases and the J gene lost 5 bases, with 11 bases spanning the gap. This CDR3 contains 14 residues. Germline assignment: CDR1 MDHEN and CDR2 SYDVKM. The CDR3 loop reads CASSHRQNNSPLHF. The CDR3 region has the DNA TGTGCCAGCAGCCATCGACAGAATAATTCACCCCTCCACTTT.

This chain connects TRBV5-6 to TRBJ2-7; D is uncertain. The V gene lost 3 bases and the J gene lost 6 bases, with 13 bases spanning the gap. The CDR3 is made up of 13 amino acids. Germline CDR1 SGHDT, CDR2 YYEEEE. The CDR3 DNA is TGTGCCAGCAGCTCGGATGCGACGGGCGAGCAGTACTTC. As protein: CASSSDATGEQYF.

This chain connects TRBV13 to TRBJ2-7, with TRBD1 identical over 11 bases. In germline, CDR1 is PRHDT, CDR2 FYEKMQ (reference sequence). The CDR3 runs 14 residues. The J segment lost 5 bases and the V segment lost 6 bases, leaving 6 bases of the junction unmatched. The CDR3 bases are TGTGCCAGCAGGCGGACAGGGGGCCGACACGAGCAGTACTTC. Protein sequence: CASRRTGGRHEQYF.

This chain connects TRBV19 to TRBJ1-2; a weak D match, TRBD1 (5 bases). Germline V gene lookup returns CDR1 LNHDA and CDR2 SQIVND (reference sequence). The CDR3 is made up of 14 amino acids. Trimming pared 6 bases from V and 7 bases from J, leaving 18 bases between. The CDR3 nucleotides read TGTGCCAGTAGAGGCCCGAGGGGAGGAGGTGGCTACACCTTC. It translates to CASRGPRGGGGYTF.

The rearrangement uses TRBV28 and TRBJ1-4, with TRBD1 identical over 7 bases. Germline V gene data show CDR1 as MDHEN and CDR2 as SYDVKM. The CDR3 is 14 residues long. V lost 3 bases and J lost 7; bases outside the gene matches: 5. CDR3 in amino acids: CASSFRGGGEKLFF. DNA of the CDR3: TGTGCCAGCAGTTTTAGAGGGGGCGGTGAAAAACTGTTTTTT.

The CDR3 DNA is TGCGCCAGCAGCCAATCGGACAGGTTGGGTGGCTACACCTTC. It translates to CASSQSDRLGGYTF. The rearrangement uses TRBV4-3 and TRBJ1-2; 7 bases are shared with TRBD1. V was pared by 2 bases and J by 7 bases, with 7 bases of the junction left unmatched. Germline-derived CDR1 and CDR2 are LGHNA and YSLEER. The CDR3 has 14 residues.